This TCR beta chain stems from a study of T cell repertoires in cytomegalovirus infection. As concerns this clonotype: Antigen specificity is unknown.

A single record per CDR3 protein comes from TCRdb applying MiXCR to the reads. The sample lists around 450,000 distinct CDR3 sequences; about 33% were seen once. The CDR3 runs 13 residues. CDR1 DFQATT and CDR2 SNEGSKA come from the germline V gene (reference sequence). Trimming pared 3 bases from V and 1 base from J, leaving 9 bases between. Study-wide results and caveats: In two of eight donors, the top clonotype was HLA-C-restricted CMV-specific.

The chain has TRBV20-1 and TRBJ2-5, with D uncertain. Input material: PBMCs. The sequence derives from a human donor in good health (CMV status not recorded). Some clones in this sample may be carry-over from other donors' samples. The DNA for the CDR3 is TGCAGTGCTAGGTGGCTAGGCCAAGAGACCCAGTACTTC. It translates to CSARWLGQETQYF.